This TCR beta chain was captured in a study of cytomegalovirus exposure and HLA in healthy donors. The study, taken as a whole, reports: Being indistinguishable, some V segments were excluded, TRBV6-2 and TRBV6-3 among them. Earlier analysis yielded a pattern in which most TCR beta V segments were productive about 90% or about 30% of the time. Later analysis identified several of the most significant clusters that appeared linked to common viral pathogens.

CDR3 size: 14 residues. Germline V CDR1 and CDR2: MNHEY, SVGAGI. J lost 5 bases, V lost 5 bases, and 8 bases had no gene match. The PCR employed 60 Vbeta primers together with 13 Jbeta primers. Profiling relied on immunoSEQ multiplex PCR, and the TCRdb table lists in-frame clones only, not all of them. The sample carries around 190,000 clones, about 87% recorded once. Turning to this clone: Its antigen remains unidentified.

Sequencing used PBMCs. The source of this sequence is a woman aged 18-30 years in good health and CMV-seronegative. V usage is TRBV6-5 and J usage is TRBJ2-5; 7 bases agree with TRBD1. DNA for the CDR3: TGTGCCAGCAGTCGACAGGGTGGGTACGAGACCCAGTACTTC. Translated, it gives CASSRQGGYETQYF.